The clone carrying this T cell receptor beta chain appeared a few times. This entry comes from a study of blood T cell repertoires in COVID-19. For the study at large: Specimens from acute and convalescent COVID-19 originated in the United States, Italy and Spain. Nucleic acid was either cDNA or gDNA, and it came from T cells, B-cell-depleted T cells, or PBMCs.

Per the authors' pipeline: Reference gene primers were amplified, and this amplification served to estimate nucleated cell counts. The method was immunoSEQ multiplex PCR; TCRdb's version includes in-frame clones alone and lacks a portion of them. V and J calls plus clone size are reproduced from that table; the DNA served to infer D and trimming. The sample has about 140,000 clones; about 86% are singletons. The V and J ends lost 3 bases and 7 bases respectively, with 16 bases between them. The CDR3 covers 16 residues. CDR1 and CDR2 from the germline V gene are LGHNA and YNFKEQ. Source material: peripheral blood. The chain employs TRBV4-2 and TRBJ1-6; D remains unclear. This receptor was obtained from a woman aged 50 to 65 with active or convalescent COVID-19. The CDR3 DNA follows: TGTGCCAGCAGCCAGGAGGTGGGGTCGCTGAATTCACCCCTCCACTTT. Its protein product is CASSQEVGSLNSPLHF.